Sequencing of this T cell receptor (beta chain) was carried out in a study of blood T cell repertoires in COVID-19. Trimming took 5 bases from V and 0 from J; bases not matched to a gene: 9. The CDR3 runs 16 residues. Germline CDR1 reads SGHAT; CDR2 reads FQNNGV. During active infection, Seattle patients enrolled and were then monitored through disease. Method: immunoSEQ multiplex PCR; TCRdb's copy keeps in-frame clones and lacks some. Of about 69,000 clones in the sample, approximately 84% were seen once. The V call is TRBV11-2, the J call TRBJ1-1, with 7 bases lining up with TRBD1. Sequenced input: peripheral blood. The receptor's source is a man in his forties or fifties with COVID-19, enrolled during active disease. The CDR3 reads CASSTNRGGLNTEAFF. CDR3 in DNA: TGTGCCAGCAGCACAAACAGGGGCGGGTTGAACACTGAAGCTTTCTTT.